The present TCR beta chain was sequenced within a study of cytomegalovirus exposure and HLA in healthy donors. The study ran its PCR with 60 Vbeta and 13 Jbeta primers. The data were produced by immunoSEQ multiplex PCR, yet TCRdb's version contains in-frame clones alone and is incomplete. The data hold some 140,000 clones, with around 77% observed a single time. In the case of this clone: Its antigen is not identified.

Whereas donors were nominally healthy upon sampling, unrecorded immune exposures were probable. The germline V gene encodes CDR1 SEHNR and CDR2 FQNEAQ (reference sequence). Trimming left V 5 bases short and J 8 bases short, with 18 bases between. The CDR3 sequence is 15 residues long. Study-level results: Usually a TCR sequence was rare, but some public TCRs were found in many donors.

The chain joins TRBV7-9 to TRBJ1-4; D is perhaps TRBD1 (6 bases). This sequence originates from a man younger than 35 in good health and CMV-seronegative. The sample was PBMCs. This CDR3 reads CASSPRGGAMEKLFF. The CDR3 DNA is TGTGCCAGCAGCCCTCGGGGGGGGGCTATGGAAAAACTGTTTTTT.